One and the same sample provided the 26 T cell receptor beta chains below, sequenced in a study of blood T cell repertoires in COVID-19. Clones were sequenced by immunoSEQ multiplex PCR, and TCRdb holds only the in-frame ones, with some missing. The sample shows about 300,000 clones, around 92% of them seen only once. The sequenced material came from peripheral blood. Receptors were obtained from a woman younger than 45 with COVID-19, enrolled during active disease.

V and J are TRBV14 and TRBJ1-1; a possible D gene is TRBD1 (5 bases). V shed 1 base and J shed 8 bases, with 14 bases lying between them. Germline V gene data show CDR1 as SGHDN and CDR2 as FVKESK. This CDR3 comprises 14 residues. The CDR3 nucleotides are TGTGCCAGCAGCCAAGCCGGGGCGGGGCGAGAAGCTTTCTTT. Translation gives CASSQAGAGREAFF.

The chain's CDR3 is CAISPGTGSTGNTIYF. In DNA form, the CDR3 reads TGTGCCATCAGTCCCGGGACAGGATCGACTGGAAACACCATATATTTT. This chain uses TRBV10-3 with TRBJ1-3; TRBD1 agrees at 8 bases. The CDR3 has 16 amino acids. The V gene's germline CDR1 is ENHRY and CDR2 SYGVKD. V shed 5 bases and J 2 bases; nucleotides not matched to a gene: 8.

The V and J genes are TRBV18 and TRBJ1-5; no reliable D call. Trimming removed 2 bases at V and 3 bases at J, with 14 bases between. The CDR3 runs 16 residues. The germline gives CDR1 KGHSH, CDR2 LQKENI. The chain's CDR3 is CASSPSVGFTNQPQHF. The CDR3 DNA reads TGTGCCAGCTCACCAAGTGTCGGTTTCACCAATCAGCCCCAGCATTTT.

The chain joins TRBV27 to TRBJ1-1; TRBD1 might be the D (6 bases). The CDR3 covers 14 residues. Trimming removed 5 bases at V and 1 base at J, with 11 bases between. Germline V gives CDR1 MNHEY, CDR2 SMNVEV (reference sequence). Written as DNA, the CDR3 is TGTGCCAGCAGTCCACAGGGTTGGAACACTGAAGCTTTCTTT. It translates to CASSPQGWNTEAFF.

The rearrangement links TRBV4-3 to TRBJ1-1; D might be TRBD1 (6 bases). The CDR3 has 15 amino acids. In germline, CDR1 is LGHNA, CDR2 YSLEER. The V end lost 0 bases, the J end lost 7 bases, and 15 bases lay between the germline ends. CDR3 coding DNA: TGCGCCAGCAGCCAAGACCAGGCGGCAGGGGATGAAGCTTTCTTT. The encoded protein is CASSQDQAAGDEAFF.

J is TRBJ1-1 and V is TRBV28; 8 nucleotides match TRBD1. The V and J ends lost 10 bases and 8 bases, in that order; junction bases with no gene match: 12. There are 13 residues in the CDR3. Germline V gives CDR1 MDHEN, CDR2 SYDVKM. This CDR3 is CAILSRGRREAFF. CDR3 sequence (DNA): TGTGCCATCCTTAGCAGGGGGCGGCGGGAAGCTTTCTTT.

The gene calls are TRBV18 and TRBJ2-1, with 12 positions matching TRBD1. After removal of 6 bases from V and 8 bases from J, the junction contained 14 bases not matched to a gene. CDR1 and CDR2 (germline): KGHSH, LQKENI. There are 17 residues in the CDR3. The CDR3 is CASSPTPRGTGGDEQFF. Here the CDR3 DNA reads TGTGCCAGCTCCCCTACCCCGCGGGGGACAGGGGGCGATGAGCAGTTCTTC.

The chain has TRBV5-4 and TRBJ1-2, with a possible D match to TRBD1 (5 bases). Trimming removed 4 bases from V and 2 bases from J, with 12 bases in between. Germline values: CDR1 SGHNT, CDR2 YYREEE (reference sequence). This CDR3 is 14 amino acids long. The CDR3 sequence: CASSGGLTNYGYTF. CDR3 DNA sequence: TGTGCCAGCAGCGGGGGACTTACGAACTATGGCTACACCTTC.

The chain has TRBV4-2 and TRBJ2-1; TRBD2 is a possible D gene (5 bases). The CDR3 is 15 amino acids. Between the trimmed V and J ends, which lost 4 bases and 5 bases, there was a span of 15 bases. Germline assignment: CDR1 LGHNA and CDR2 YNFKEQ. In DNA form, the CDR3 reads TGTGCCAGCAGCCCAGCAACCGGGGAGAACAATGAGCAGTTCTTC. It yields the protein CASSPATGENNEQFF.

The J gene is TRBJ1-3, the V gene TRBV9; D unresolved. CDR1 SGDLS and CDR2 YYNGEE come from the germline V gene. The CDR3 covers 14 residues. Trimming pared 6 bases from V and 0 bases from J, leaving 10 bases between. The CDR3 protein is CASTPRGSGNTIYF. The CDR3 nucleotides read TGTGCCAGCACCCCCCGGGGCTCTGGAAACACCATATATTTT.

The rearrangement joins TRBV18 to TRBJ2-3; 7 positions agree with TRBD2. The V and J ends lost 6 bases and 2 bases, in that order; junction bases with no gene match: 2. CDR1 is KGHSH and CDR2 is LQKENI in the germline V gene. The CDR3 is 13 residues long. The CDR3 coding sequence is TGTGCCAGCTCGGGACTATACACAGATACGCAGTATTTT. Amino acid sequence: CASSGLYTDTQYF.

This chain uses TRBV7-2 with TRBJ1-5; D unresolved. The V end lost 5 bases, the J end lost 0 bases, and 11 bases lay between the germline ends. This CDR3 is built from 15 residues. Germline CDR1 is SGHTA and CDR2 is FQGNSA. This chain's CDR3 is CASSVNYNSNQPQHF. In nucleotides, the CDR3 is TGTGCCAGCAGCGTCAACTACAATAGCAATCAGCCCCAGCATTTT. The complete variable domain, with remaining parts taken from reference TRBV7-2 and TRBJ1-5, reads GAGVSQSPSNKVTEKGKDVELRCDPISGHTALYWYRQSLGQGLEFLIYFQGNSAPDKSGLPSDRFSAERTGGSVSTLTIQRTQQEDSAVYLCASSVNYNSNQPQHFGDGTRLSIL.

This chain uses TRBV5-5 with TRBJ1-2; 9 bases fit TRBD1. This CDR3 spans 15 amino acids. CDR1 and CDR2 from the germline V gene are SGHKS and YYEKEE (reference sequence). The V segment lost 3 bases and the J segment 8 bases; nucleotides outside the gene matches: 11. CDR3: CASSSDGQGSRGYTF. Here the CDR3 DNA reads TGTGCCAGCAGCTCCGATGGACAGGGGAGTAGGGGCTACACCTTC.

The gene calls are TRBV5-4 and TRBJ2-2; perhaps TRBD1 as D (6 bases). CDR3 length: 16 residues. V lost 3 bases to trimming and J lost 0 bases, with 12 bases between them. CDR1 SGHNT and CDR2 YYREEE come from the germline V gene (reference sequence). The CDR3, as DNA: TGTGCCAGCAGCTCCGATCCAGGGGCGAACACCGGGGAGCTGTTTTTT. Amino acids: CASSSDPGANTGELFF. The full variable domain, in which reference TRBV5-4 and TRBJ2-2 provide the parts outside the CDR3, is ETGVTQSPTHLIKTRGQQVTLRCSSQSGHNTVSWYQQALGQGPQFIFQYYREEENGRGNFPPRFSGLQFPNYSSELNVNALELDDSALYLCASSSDPGANTGELFFGEGSRLTVL.

This clone came up once. This chain joins TRBV24-1 and TRBJ1-1, with D perhaps matching TRBD1 (6 bases). V shed 4 bases and J shed 3 bases, with 8 bases lying between them. This CDR3 region has 13 residues. Germline V gene data show CDR1 as KGHDR and CDR2 as SFDVKD. This CDR3 is CATSEAGDTEAFF. As DNA, the CDR3 is TGTGCCACCAGTGAGGCAGGGGACACTGAAGCTTTCTTT.

In its sample, this clone was seen many times. V usage is TRBV5-4 and J usage is TRBJ1-6, with 11 bases matching TRBD1. The CDR3 is made up of 17 amino acids. J lost 10 bases, V lost 3 bases, and 12 bases had no gene match. Germline CDR1 reads SGHNT; CDR2 reads YYREEE (reference sequence). CDR3 loop: CASSSTLGTGGYSPLHF. The DNA of the CDR3 is TGTGCCAGCAGCTCCACATTAGGGACAGGGGGATACTCACCCCTCCACTTT.

The chain employs TRBV7-8 and TRBJ2-1; D possibly corresponds to TRBD1 (5 bases). Germline V lookup: CDR1 SGHVS, CDR2 FQNEAQ. CDR3 size: 15 residues. Trimming took off 1 base at V and 5 bases at J, with 12 bases between the two ends. CDR3 sequence: CASSLEGVSNNEQFF. The CDR3 region has the DNA TGTGCCAGCAGCTTAGAAGGGGTTTCTAACAATGAGCAGTTCTTC. The full variable domain, completed using reference TRBV7-8 and TRBJ2-1, is GAGVSQSPRYKVAKRGQDVALRCDPISGHVSLFWYQQALGQGPEFLTYFQNEAQLDKSGLPSDRFFAERPEGSVSTLKIQRTQQEDSAVYLCASSLEGVSNNEQFFGPGTRLTVL.

This clone was recorded a few times. V is TRBV15 and J is TRBJ1-1, with TRBD1 matching 8 bases. This CDR3 comprises 14 residues. CDR1 and CDR2 from the germline V gene are LNHNV and YYDKDF (reference sequence). V lost 3 bases, J lost 1 base, and 1 base stayed unmatched. The chain's CDR3 is CATSRGTGNTEAFF. CDR3 sequence (DNA): TGTGCCACCAGCAGGGGGACAGGGAACACTGAAGCTTTCTTT.

The chain couples TRBV3-1 (or the pseudogene TRBV3-2) to TRBJ1-2; no clear D gene. The CDR3 totals 16 residues. CDR1 and CDR2 (germline): LGHDT, YNNKEL (reference sequence). V lost 0 bases and J 4 bases, leaving 15 bases between the germline ends. As DNA, the CDR3 is TGTGCCAGCAGCCAAGATCTGTACAGTCGGGGCTATGGCTACACCTTC. It encodes CASSQDLYSRGYGYTF.

The chain joins TRBV19 to TRBJ1-2; D not certain. The CDR3 is made up of 12 amino acids. Trimming removed 6 bases from V and 6 bases from J, with 11 bases in between. The germline V gene has CDR1 LNHDA and CDR2 SQIVND (reference sequence). CDR3 region: CASRTQYNGYTF. The CDR3 DNA is TGTGCCAGTAGGACACAGTATAATGGCTACACCTTC.

The gene calls are TRBV6-2 or TRBV6-3 and TRBJ2-3; 10 nucleotides agree with TRBD2. CDR3 size: 15 residues. Germline CDR1 MNHEY, CDR2 SVGEGT. With 4 bases clipped from V and 6 bases from J, the junction kept 7 bases outside the gene matches. The CDR3 DNA is TGTGCCAGCAGTTCCAGCGGGGGGGCACCGGATACGCAGTATTTT. This sequence encodes CASSSSGGAPDTQYF.

This rearrangement joins TRBV3-1 (or the pseudogene TRBV3-2) to TRBJ1-5; D is possibly TRBD1 (6 bases). The germline CDR1 and CDR2 sequences are LGHDT and YNNKEL (reference sequence). The CDR3 sequence is 17 residues long. The germline V and J ends were trimmed by 1 base and 5 bases, with 18 bases remaining between them. The CDR3 loop is CASSQASGGDTYQPQHF. The CDR3 nucleotides are TGTGCCAGCAGCCAAGCCTCCGGGGGGGACACTTATCAGCCCCAGCATTTT.

This chain connects TRBV3-1 (or the pseudogene TRBV3-2) to TRBJ2-1; maybe TRBD1 (7 bases). V lost 6 bases and J lost 8, with 14 bases in between. The CDR3 consists of 13 residues. Per the germline V gene, CDR1 is LGHDT and CDR2 is YNNKEL (reference sequence). The CDR3 here is CASRPRGTHEQFF. The CDR3 region has the DNA TGTGCCAGCAGGCCCAGGGGGACTCATGAGCAGTTCTTC.

This clone occurred once. The chain joins TRBV2 to TRBJ2-7; TRBD2 aligns across 10 bases. CDR1 is SNHLY, CDR2 FYNNEI, per germline. The V gene end was trimmed by 9 bases and the J gene end by 4 bases; junction bases not matched to a gene: 6. The CDR3 extends over 13 amino acids. The CDR3 region has the DNA TGTGCCAGTCTTAGCGGGGGGCGGTACGAGCAGTACTTC. As protein: CASLSGGRYEQYF.

The chain's CDR3 is CASLRGPGQYYNSPLHF. In DNA, the CDR3 is TGTGCCAGCCTCCGTGGACCTGGACAGTACTATAATTCACCCCTCCACTTT. The V call is TRBV2, the J call TRBJ1-6; TRBD1 might be the D (6 bases). Germline CDR1 is SNHLY and CDR2 is FYNNEI. V lost 8 bases and J lost 3, with 20 bases in between. The CDR3 consists of 17 residues. Filled out from reference TRBV2 and TRBJ1-6, the complete variable domain reads EPEVTQTPSHQVTQMGQEVILRCVPISNHLYFYWYRQILGQKVEFLVSFYNNEISEKSEIFDDQFSVERPDGSNFTLKIRSTKLEDSAMYFCASLRGPGQYYNSPLHFGNGTRLTVT.

The chain employs TRBV7-2 and TRBJ1-1; no reliable D call. Germline CDR1 and CDR2: SGHTA and FQGNSA. The CDR3 runs 13 residues. V dropped 5 bases and J dropped 0 bases, with 7 bases sitting between them. This CDR3 reads CASSPHLNTEAFF. The CDR3 nucleotides read TGTGCCAGCAGCCCCCATCTGAACACTGAAGCTTTCTTT.